This TCR beta chain is drawn from a study of cytomegalovirus exposure and HLA in healthy donors. Turning to the study itself: It was reported in a later analysis that the roughly 120 validation repertoires used the same platform as the roughly 700 first-cohort repertoires. Study observations and caveats: CMV antigen specificity was confirmed in vitro for a few CMV-associated chains. Cytomegalovirus-associated status was assigned to about 170 TCR beta chains.

TCRdb's copy holds only in-frame clones and misses some; the assay was immunoSEQ multiplex PCR. The sample carries about 110,000 clones, over 75% recorded once. This clone was counted a single time. Its antigen remains unknown. The CDR3 consists of 15 residues. The V segment lost 4 bases and the J segment 2 bases; nucleotides outside the gene matches: 7. Germline V gives CDR1 SGHRS, CDR2 YFSETQ. The specimen sequenced was PBMCs. The rearrangement uses TRBV5-1 and TRBJ2-7, with 9 bases aligning to TRBD1. The receptor was derived from a woman aged 25 to 45 in good health and CMV-seropositive. The CDR3, as DNA: TGCGCCAGCAGCATCGGGACAGGGCGCACCTACGAGCAGTACTTC. It specifies CASSIGTGRTYEQYF.